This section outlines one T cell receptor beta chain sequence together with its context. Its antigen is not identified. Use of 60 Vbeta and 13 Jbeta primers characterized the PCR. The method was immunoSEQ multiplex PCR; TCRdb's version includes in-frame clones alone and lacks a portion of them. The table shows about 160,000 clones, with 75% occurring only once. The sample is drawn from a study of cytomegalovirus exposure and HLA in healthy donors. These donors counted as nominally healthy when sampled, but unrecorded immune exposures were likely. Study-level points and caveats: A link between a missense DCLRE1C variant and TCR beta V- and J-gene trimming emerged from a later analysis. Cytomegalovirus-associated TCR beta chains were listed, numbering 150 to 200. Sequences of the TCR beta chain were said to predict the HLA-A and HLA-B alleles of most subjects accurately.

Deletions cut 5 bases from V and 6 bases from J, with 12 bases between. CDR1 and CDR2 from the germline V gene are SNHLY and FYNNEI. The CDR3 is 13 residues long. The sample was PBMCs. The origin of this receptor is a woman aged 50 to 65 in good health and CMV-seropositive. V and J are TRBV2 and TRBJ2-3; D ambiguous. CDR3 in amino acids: CASSLERLDTQYF. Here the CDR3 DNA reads TGTGCCAGCAGTCTTGAGAGGCTGGATACGCAGTATTTT. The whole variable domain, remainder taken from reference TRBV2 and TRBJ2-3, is EPEVTQTPSHQVTQMGQEVILRCVPISNHLYFYWYRQILGQKVEFLVSFYNNEISEKSEIFDDQFSVERPDGSNFTLKIRSTKLEDSAMYFCASSLERLDTQYFGPGTRLTVL.